One and the same sample provided the 15 T cell receptor beta chains below, sequenced in a study of CD8+CD57+ T cells in acquired aplastic anemia. TCR beta VDJ combinations and CDR3 sequences were profiled from genomic DNA. From the reads, TCRdb called clonotypes with MiXCR, one entry per CDR3 protein. The data hold 270,000 or so distinct CDR3 sequences, with roughly 80% observed a single time. The patients chosen for sequencing had shown expansion of CD8+CD57+ cells (detected by flow cytometry). Sequenced material: sorted CD4+, CD8+, or CD8+CD57+ T cells (not recorded which) from PBMCs. The receptors were sampled from a human donor with aplastic anemia.

The chain couples TRBV11-1 to TRBJ2-3, with D possibly matching TRBD2 (6 bases). In germline, CDR1 is SGHAT, CDR2 FQDESV (reference sequence). CDR3 length equals 16 residues. V lost 4 bases, J lost 3 bases, and 17 bases lay in between. The CDR3 loop reads CASSYQPASATDTQYF. The DNA of the CDR3 is TGTGCCAGCAGCTACCAGCCCGCTAGCGCGACAGATACGCAGTATTTT.

This sequence joins TRBV7-9 and TRBJ1-2; 7 bases align to TRBD1. CDR1 is SEHNR, CDR2 FQNEAQ, per germline (reference sequence). V was pared by 1 base and J by 10 bases, with 15 bases of the junction left unmatched. The CDR3 covers 16 residues. The CDR3 nucleotides read TGTGCCAGCAGCTTAGGGGACAGCAAAGTGACCCAGTACTACACCTTC. This codes for CASSLGDSKVTQYYTF.

V gene TRBV6-5 combines with J gene TRBJ1-2; the match to TRBD1 covers 8 bases. The CDR3 consists of 15 residues. The V gene end was trimmed by 5 bases and the J gene end by 4 bases; junction bases not matched to a gene: 9. Germline CDR1 MNHEY, CDR2 SVGAGI. CDR3 nucleotide sequence: TGTGCCAGCAGTACCCGGACAGGGTTAGCCTATGGCTACACCTTC. It translates to CASSTRTGLAYGYTF.

Details on this clonotype: A junction boundary mismatches the germline segment, possibly from a read error. This chain uses TRBV7-6 with TRBJ2-3, with D perhaps being TRBD1 or TRBD2 (5 bases each). This CDR3 region has 13 residues. Germline CDR1 and CDR2: SGHVS and FNYEAQ. Written as DNA, the CDR3 is TGTGCCAGCAGCTTCGACGGGACGACTAAAGCTTTTTTT. Protein: CASSFDGTTKAFF.

The chain combines TRBV7-9 with TRBJ2-3; tentatively, D is TRBD1 (5 bases). Germline V CDR1 and CDR2: SEHNR, FQNEAQ (reference sequence). The CDR3 is made up of 13 amino acids. V was pared by 4 bases and J by 8 bases, with 13 bases between. CDR3 loop: CASSSPGPLTQYF. The DNA for the CDR3 is TGTGCCAGCAGCTCTCCAGGGCCACTTACGCAGTATTTT. Filled out from reference TRBV7-9 and TRBJ2-3, the complete variable domain reads DTGVSQNPRHKITKRGQNVTFRCDPISEHNRLYWYRQTLGQGPEFLTYFQNEAQLEKSRLLSDRFSAERPKGSFSTLEIQRTEQGDSAMYLCASSSPGPLTQYFGPGTRLTVL.

The chain is built from TRBV7-2 and TRBJ2-1, with D perhaps matching TRBD1 (5 bases). The CDR3 loop spans 13 amino acids. V lost 4 bases to trimming and J lost 10 bases, with 14 bases between them. From germline, CDR1 is SGHTA and CDR2 FQGNSA. Here the CDR3 reads CASSSRATEEQFF. DNA for the CDR3: TGTGCCAGCAGCTCCAGGGCGACTGAAGAGCAGTTCTTC.

A single count supports this clonotype. The V gene is TRBV6-1, the J gene TRBJ2-7; D could derive from TRBD1 or TRBD2 (7 bases each). V was cut by 6 bases and J by 7 bases, with 25 bases left in between. In germline, CDR1 is MNHNS, CDR2 SASEGT. The CDR3 length is 16 residues. This CDR3 is CASSQGGGNALDEQYV. Here the CDR3 DNA reads TGTGCCAGCAGCCAGGGGGGGGGTAACGCTCTGGATGAGCAGTACGTC.

The V call is TRBV9, the J call TRBJ2-3; D is uncertain. Germline lookup yields CDR1 SGDLS and CDR2 YYNGEE. CDR3 size: 14 residues. V lost 4 bases and J 10 bases, leaving 19 bases between the germline ends. CDR3 protein: CASSLEEYPEAQYF. CDR3 sequence (DNA): TGTGCCAGCAGCTTAGAGGAATATCCCGAGGCGCAGTATTTT. Complete variable domain (other parts from reference TRBV9 and TRBJ2-3): DSGVTQTPKHLITATGQRVTLRCSPRSGDLSVYWYQQSLDQGLQFLIQYYNGEERAKGNILERFSAQQFPDLHSELNLSSLELGDSALYFCASSLEEYPEAQYFGPGTRLTVL.

The chain employs TRBV7-9 and TRBJ2-3; a weak D match, TRBD2 (5 bases). Germline V gene data show CDR1 as SEHNR and CDR2 as FQNEAQ (reference sequence). CDR3 length: 14 amino acids. The ends were cut back, 2 bases at V and 13 bases at J, with 19 bases in the middle. CDR3 loop: CASSLQGGRDTEYF. DNA of the CDR3: TGTGCCAGCAGCTTACAAGGAGGCCGGGATACCGAGTATTTT.

The rearrangement links TRBV11-3 to TRBJ2-7; no firm D call. Germline CDR1 reads SGHNT; CDR2 reads YENEEA. CDR3 size: 15 residues. Trimming removed 1 base from V and 3 bases from J, with 13 bases in between. The CDR3, as DNA: TGTGCCAGCAGCTTAGTTCTAACAGTACTCTACGAGCAGTACTTC. This codes for CASSLVLTVLYEQYF.

Details on this clonotype: One end of the junction varies from germline; a read error may be responsible. This rearrangement joins TRBV7-2 to TRBJ2-3; TRBD1 agrees at 10 bases. This CDR3 is 13 amino acids long. Germline lookup yields CDR1 SGHTA and CDR2 FQGNSA. CDR3 bases: TGTGCCAGCAGCTTGACAGGGGGCGACGACTATGGTTTT. Translation: CASSLTGGDDYGF.

V is TRBV19 and J is TRBJ2-7; 7 bases are a match to TRBD2. The CDR3 has 16 residues. CDR1 and CDR2 (germline): LNHDA, SQIVND (reference sequence). In DNA form, the CDR3 reads TGTGCCAGTAGTATAGCTAGCGGAGCCTACATTGAGCAGCACTTCGTC. This translates into CASSIASGAYIEQHFV.

With respect to this clonotype: Germline and junction disagree at one end, which may indicate a read error. V gene TRBV7-9 combines with J gene TRBJ2-3, with D hard to call. The CDR3 loop spans 14 amino acids. Per the germline V gene, CDR1 is SEHNR and CDR2 is FQNEAQ (reference sequence). CDR3 amino acids: CASSLAGSSGTNVF. The CDR3 DNA sequence: TGTGCCAGCAGCTTAGCGGGAAGTTCCGGTACCAACGTTTTT.

Note on this clonotype: Germline is not matched at one junction end, which may reflect a read error. The V call is TRBV2, the J call TRBJ2-5, with D perhaps matching TRBD2 (6 bases). The CDR3 covers 14 residues. In germline, CDR1 is SNHLY, CDR2 FYNNEI. The CDR3 nucleotides read TGTGCCAGCAGCAGAGGCGGGGAGCAAGAGACTCAAGCCTTC. It codes for CASSRGGEQETQAF.

Of note for this clonotype: One end of the junction fails to match germline, which may point to a read error. The gene calls are TRBV15 and TRBJ2-7, with a tentative D call TRBD2 (6 bases). CDR1 and CDR2 from the germline V gene are LNHNV and YYDKDF (reference sequence). The CDR3 is 14 residues long. Here the CDR3 DNA reads TGTGCCACCAGCTTCACGGGGGAGGACTACGACCAGTACTTC. Amino acid sequence: CATSFTGEDYDQYF.